This T cell receptor beta chain was retrieved from a study of cytomegalovirus exposure and HLA in healthy donors. In the PCR, 60 Vbeta and 13 Jbeta primers were used. Sequenced by immunoSEQ multiplex PCR; TCRdb stores in-frame clones only, minus some. The sample yields over 100,000 clones, of which the top ten take up 1.5% to 2%. There are 17 residues in the CDR3. V gave up 4 bases and J gave up 5 bases, with 21 bases separating them. The germline CDR1 and CDR2 sequences are SGHDT and YYEEEE. Sequencing was done on a sample of PBMCs. The V gene is TRBV5-6, the J gene TRBJ2-2; D remains unclear. The sequence derives from a woman in her forties in good health and CMV-seropositive. The CDR3 DNA reads as TGTGCCAGCAGCCTATGGGCTCGCAGGTTAAGGACCGGGGAGCTGTTTTTT. Translating it yields CASSLWARRLRTGELFF.